The 9 T cell receptor beta chains below come from one sample, sequenced in a study of cytomegalovirus exposure and HLA in healthy donors. Clones were sequenced by immunoSEQ multiplex PCR, and TCRdb holds only the in-frame ones, with some missing. Here the sample spans 210,000 or so clones, about 90% being singletons. Sequencing input: PBMCs. Receptors originate from a woman between 18 and 30 years old in good health and CMV-seronegative.

The J gene is TRBJ2-7, the V gene TRBV30, with TRBD1 matching 8 bases. V trimming: 2 bases; J trimming: 4 bases; junction bases outside the gene matches: 4. The CDR3 has 13 residues. Germline V CDR1 and CDR2: GTSNPN, SVGIG (reference sequence). The CDR3 reads CAWSIDRGYEQYF. The CDR3, as DNA: TGTGCCTGGAGTATTGACAGGGGATACGAGCAGTACTTC.

The gene calls are TRBV2 and TRBJ2-7, with TRBD1 matching 8 bases. The V segment lost 8 bases and the J segment 2 bases; nucleotides outside the gene matches: 8. CDR1 SNHLY and CDR2 FYNNEI come from the germline V gene. This CDR3 has 14 amino acids. CDR3 DNA sequence: TGTGCCAGCGGGAAAGGGACAGGAGCCTACGAGCAGTACTTC. Its translation is CASGKGTGAYEQYF.

The chain joins TRBV5-6 to TRBJ2-7, with D perhaps TRBD1 (6 bases). The CDR3 runs to 14 residues. Germline CDR1 and CDR2: SGHDT and YYEEEE. Trimming took off 5 bases at V and 3 bases at J, with 15 bases between the two ends. CDR3 residues: CASRPWGTNYEQYF. The CDR3 bases are TGTGCCAGCAGGCCATGGGGGACAAACTACGAGCAGTACTTC.

The V call is TRBV7-9, the J call TRBJ2-7; D unresolved. V shed 7 bases and J shed 4 bases, with 8 bases lying between them. CDR3 length: 11 residues. Germline-derived CDR1 and CDR2 are SEHNR and FQNEAQ (reference sequence). In nucleotides, the CDR3 is TGTGCCAGCACCCACGGGTACGAGCAGTACTTC. As protein: CASTHGYEQYF.

The J gene is TRBJ1-2, the V gene TRBV29-1; 7 nucleotides align to TRBD1. Germline V lookup: CDR1 SQVTM, CDR2 ANQGSEA. V lost 4 bases, J lost 4 bases, and 9 bases stayed unmatched. The length of the CDR3 is 14 residues. The chain's CDR3 is CSVVSDGTVYGYTF. The CDR3 DNA is TGCAGCGTTGTGTCTGACGGGACAGTCTATGGCTACACCTTC.

The V gene is TRBV6-1, the J gene TRBJ1-3, with D uncertain. CDR1 is MNHNS and CDR2 is SASEGT in the germline V gene. The CDR3 covers 13 residues. Trimming shortened V by 6 bases and J by 4 bases, and 10 bases separated the two germline ends. In DNA form, the CDR3 reads TGTGCCAGCAGAATAGACACGGGAAACACCATATATTTT. Its protein product is CASRIDTGNTIYF.

A single count supports this clone. The chain links TRBV28 to TRBJ2-7; 7 nucleotides line up with TRBD2. Germline-derived CDR1 and CDR2 are MDHEN and SYDVKM. The CDR3 consists of 16 residues. Trimming took 7 bases from V and 6 from J; bases not matched to a gene: 18. CDR3 region: CASTPGGSILWGEQYF. The DNA of the CDR3 is TGTGCCAGCACCCCGGGCGGGAGTATTTTGTGGGGCGAGCAGTACTTC.

The chain links TRBV28 to TRBJ1-2, with TRBD1 identical over 9 bases. Germline values: CDR1 MDHEN, CDR2 SYDVKM. The CDR3 consists of 14 residues. Trimming at V came to 4 bases and at J to 7 bases, leaving 7 bases not matched to a gene. In DNA, the CDR3 is TGTGCCAGCAGTTCTCCGGGACAGGGTTTTGGCTACACCTTC. This codes for CASSSPGQGFGYTF.

The V and J genes are TRBV4-1 and TRBJ1-1, with no clear D. The germline CDR1 and CDR2 sequences are MGHRA and YSYEKL. V lost 1 base and J lost 0, with 9 bases in between. The CDR3 spans 15 residues. DNA for the CDR3: TGCGCCAGCAGCCAAGTTCAGGTTTTGAACACTGAAGCTTTCTTT. Amino acid sequence: CASSQVQVLNTEAFF.